Following are 6 T cell receptor beta chains from one sample sequenced in a study of CD8+ T cells in alopecia areata (dated by TCRdb to the late 2010s). This specimen's time point label, per the study, means: baseline before oral tofacitinib. Library generation was performed with the immunoSEQ multiplex PCR assay. RNA was extracted from all samples and reverse transcribed into cDNA, which served as template for TCR sequencing. Held by TCRdb, this immuneACCESS table contains in-frame sequences only and omits some clones. Under half of the omission traces to an unresolved V gene where checked; the cause of the rest is unknown. Within this sample are 220,000 or so clones, with 57% of them counted one time only. The biggest ten clones account for approximately 0.44% of the sample. The specimen comprised CD4+ T cells sorted from blood, sampled at week 0. Receptors originate from a human donor with alopecia areata.

As concerns this clone: Other nucleotide sequences in the sample specify the same CDR3. The rearrangement joins TRBV29-1 to TRBJ1-1, with unresolved D. V was cut by 1 base and J by 2 bases, with 8 bases left in between. Looked up from germline, CDR1 is SQVTM and CDR2 is ANQGSEA. The CDR3 length is 13 residues. The CDR3 here is CSVEAGPNTEAFF. For the CDR3, the DNA is TGCAGCGTTGAAGCCGGGCCTAACACTGAAGCTTTCTTT. Together with reference TRBV29-1 and TRBJ1-1, the CDR3 gives the full variable domain: SAVISQKPSRDICQRGTSLTIQCQVDSQVTMMFWYRQQPGQSLTLIATANQGSEATYESGFVIDKFPISRPNLTFSTLTVSNMSPEDSSIYLCSVEAGPNTEAFFGQGTRLTVV.

This chain uses TRBV15 with TRBJ2-7; D is perhaps TRBD2 (6 bases). V lost 3 bases and J lost 3, with 12 bases in between. Germline V gene data show CDR1 as LNHNV and CDR2 as YYDKDF (reference sequence). The CDR3 sequence is 14 residues long. Here the CDR3 DNA reads TGTGCCACCAGCAGCGGGCGGGAACGCTACGAGCAGTACTTC. Residues: CATSSGRERYEQYF.

This chain uses TRBV5-1 with TRBJ2-3, with 8 positions matching TRBD1. The CDR3 length is 14 residues. In germline, CDR1 is SGHRS, CDR2 YFSETQ. The ends lost 3 bases at V and 4 bases at J; junction bases unmatched: 4. The CDR3 is CASSSPGGADTQYF. The CDR3 bases are TGCGCCAGCAGCTCCCCAGGGGGCGCAGATACGCAGTATTTT.

The chain combines TRBV6-6 with TRBJ1-2, with a possible D match to TRBD1 (5 bases). The ends were cut back, 9 bases at V and 3 bases at J, with 17 bases in the middle. The CDR3 contains 14 residues. Germline lookup yields CDR1 MNHNY and CDR2 SVGAGI (reference sequence). CDR3 in DNA: TGTGCCAGTGGGGGTCCTCGCAGCCACTATGGCTACACCTTC. Translating gives CASGGPRSHYGYTF.

The chain recombines TRBV19 with TRBJ2-1; 7 positions match TRBD2. The V and J ends lost 7 bases and 6 bases, in that order; junction bases with no gene match: 6. The CDR3 loop spans 13 amino acids. The germline CDR1 and CDR2 sequences are LNHDA and SQIVND (reference sequence). The CDR3 bases are TGTGCCAGTATGTCGGGGGGATTCAATGAGCAGTTCTTC. Protein product: CASMSGGFNEQFF.

This clone has a handful of counts. The V gene is TRBV30, the J gene TRBJ2-7; D not certain. The germline V gene encodes CDR1 GTSNPN and CDR2 SVGIG (reference sequence). The CDR3 consists of 13 residues. The V end lost 1 base, the J end lost 5 bases, and 12 bases lay between the germline ends. The CDR3 coding sequence is TGTGCCTGGAGTGAGGGTGTCGGAAACGAGCAGTACTTC. Its translation: CAWSEGVGNEQYF.